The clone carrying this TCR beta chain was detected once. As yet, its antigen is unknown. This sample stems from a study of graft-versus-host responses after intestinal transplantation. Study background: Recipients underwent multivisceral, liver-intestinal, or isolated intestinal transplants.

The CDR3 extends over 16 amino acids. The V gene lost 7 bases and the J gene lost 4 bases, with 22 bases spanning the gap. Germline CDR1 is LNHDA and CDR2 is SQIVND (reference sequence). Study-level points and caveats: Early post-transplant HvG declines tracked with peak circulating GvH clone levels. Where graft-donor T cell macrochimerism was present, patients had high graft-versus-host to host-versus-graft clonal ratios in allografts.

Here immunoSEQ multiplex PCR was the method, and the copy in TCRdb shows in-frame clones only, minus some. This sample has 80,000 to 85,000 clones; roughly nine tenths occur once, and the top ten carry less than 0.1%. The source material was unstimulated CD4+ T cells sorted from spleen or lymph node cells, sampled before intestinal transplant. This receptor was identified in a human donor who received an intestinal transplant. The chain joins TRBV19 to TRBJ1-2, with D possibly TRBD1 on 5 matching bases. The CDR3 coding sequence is TGTGCCAGTACTGAGGGACTCCAGAAGGGTATCTATGGCTACACCTTC. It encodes CASTEGLQKGIYGYTF. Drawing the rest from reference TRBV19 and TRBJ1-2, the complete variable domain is DGGITQSPKYLFRKEGQNVTLSCEQNLNHDAMYWYRQDPGQGLRLIYYSQIVNDFQKGDIAEGYSVSREKKESFPLTVTSAQKNPTAFYLCASTEGLQKGIYGYTFGSGTRLTVV.